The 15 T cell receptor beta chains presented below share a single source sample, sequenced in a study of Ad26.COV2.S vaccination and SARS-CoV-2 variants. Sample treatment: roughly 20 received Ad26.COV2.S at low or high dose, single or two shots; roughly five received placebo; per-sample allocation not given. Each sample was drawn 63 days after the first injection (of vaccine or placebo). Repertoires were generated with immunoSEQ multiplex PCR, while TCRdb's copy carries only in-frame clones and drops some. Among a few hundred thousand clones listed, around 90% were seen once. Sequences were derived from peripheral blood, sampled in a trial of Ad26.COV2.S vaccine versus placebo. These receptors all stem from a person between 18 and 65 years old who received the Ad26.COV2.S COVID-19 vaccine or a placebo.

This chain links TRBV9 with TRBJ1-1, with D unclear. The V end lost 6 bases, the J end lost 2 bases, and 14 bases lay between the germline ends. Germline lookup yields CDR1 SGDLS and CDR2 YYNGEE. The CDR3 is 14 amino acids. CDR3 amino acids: CASTPRGVNTEAFF. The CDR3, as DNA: TGTGCCAGCACGCCGCGGGGAGTAAACACTGAAGCTTTCTTT. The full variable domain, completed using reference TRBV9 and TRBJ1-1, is DSGVTQTPKHLITATGQRVTLRCSPRSGDLSVYWYQQSLDQGLQFLIQYYNGEERAKGNILERFSAQQFPDLHSELNLSSLELGDSALYFCASTPRGVNTEAFFGQGTRLTVV.

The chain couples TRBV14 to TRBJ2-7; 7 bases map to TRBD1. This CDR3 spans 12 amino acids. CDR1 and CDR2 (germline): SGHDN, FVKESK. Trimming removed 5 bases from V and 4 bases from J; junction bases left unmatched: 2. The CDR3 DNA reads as TGTGCCAGCAGCAAGACAGGGTACGAGCAGTACTTC. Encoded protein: CASSKTGYEQYF.

The CDR3 DNA sequence: TGTGCCAGCAGTTCAACTTTATACCAGGGAAGCTATGGCTACACCTTC. Protein: CASSSTLYQGSYGYTF. This sequence joins TRBV27 and TRBJ1-2, with a weak D call TRBD1 (5 bases). Trimming took off 4 bases at V and 4 bases at J, with 19 bases between the two ends. This CDR3 has 16 residues. Germline CDR1 reads MNHEY; CDR2 reads SMNVEV (reference sequence).

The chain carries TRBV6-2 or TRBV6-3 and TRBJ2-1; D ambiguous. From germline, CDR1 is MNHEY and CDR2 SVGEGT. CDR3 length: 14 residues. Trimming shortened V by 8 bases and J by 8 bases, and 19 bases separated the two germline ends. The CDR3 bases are TGTGCCAGCTGCCCCGGGCACAGCCTCTATGAGCAGTTCTTC. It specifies CASCPGHSLYEQFF.

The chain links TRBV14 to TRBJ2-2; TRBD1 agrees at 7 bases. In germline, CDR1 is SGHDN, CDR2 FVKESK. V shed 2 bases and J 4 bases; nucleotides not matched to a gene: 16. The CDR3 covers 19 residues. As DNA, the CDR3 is TGTGCCAGCAGCCAACGGGGACGGGACAGAAAACGCCTCACCGGGGAGCTGTTTTTT. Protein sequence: CASSQRGRDRKRLTGELFF.

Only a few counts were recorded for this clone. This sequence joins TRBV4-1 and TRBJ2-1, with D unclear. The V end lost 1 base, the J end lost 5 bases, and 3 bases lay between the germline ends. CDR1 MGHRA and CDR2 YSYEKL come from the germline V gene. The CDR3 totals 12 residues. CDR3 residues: CASSQADNEQFF. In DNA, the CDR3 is TGCGCCAGCAGCCAAGCCGACAATGAGCAGTTCTTC.

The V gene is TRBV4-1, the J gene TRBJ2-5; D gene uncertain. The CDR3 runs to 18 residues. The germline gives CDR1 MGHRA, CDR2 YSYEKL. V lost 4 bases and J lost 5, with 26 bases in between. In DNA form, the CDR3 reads TGCGCCAGCAGCCGTCAGCATAACAGTCCCACGACACGGGAGACCCAGTACTTC. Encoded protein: CASSRQHNSPTTRETQYF.

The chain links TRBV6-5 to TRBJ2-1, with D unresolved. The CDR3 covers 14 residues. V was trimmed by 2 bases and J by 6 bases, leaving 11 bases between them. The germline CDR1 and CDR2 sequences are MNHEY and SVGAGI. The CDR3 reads CASSYQTRFNEQFF. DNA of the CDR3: TGTGCCAGCAGTTACCAGACTCGTTTCAATGAGCAGTTCTTC.

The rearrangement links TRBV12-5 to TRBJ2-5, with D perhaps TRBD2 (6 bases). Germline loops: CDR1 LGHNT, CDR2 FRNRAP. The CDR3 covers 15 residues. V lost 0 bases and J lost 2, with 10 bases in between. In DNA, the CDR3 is TGTGCTAGTGGTTTGGTCGGGAGTCATCAAGAGACCCAGTACTTC. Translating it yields CASGLVGSHQETQYF.

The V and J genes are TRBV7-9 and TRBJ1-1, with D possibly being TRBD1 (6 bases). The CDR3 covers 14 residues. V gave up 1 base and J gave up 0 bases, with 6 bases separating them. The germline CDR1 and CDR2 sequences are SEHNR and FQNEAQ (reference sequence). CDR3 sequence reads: CASSLGTVNTEAFF. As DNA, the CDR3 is TGTGCCAGCAGCTTAGGGACAGTGAACACTGAAGCTTTCTTT.

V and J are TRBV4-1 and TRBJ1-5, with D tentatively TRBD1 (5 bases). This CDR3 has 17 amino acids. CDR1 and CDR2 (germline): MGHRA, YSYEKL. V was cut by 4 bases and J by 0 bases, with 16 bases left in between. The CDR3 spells CASSPDMNDYSNQPQHF. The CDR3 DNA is TGCGCCAGCAGCCCGGACATGAACGATTATAGCAATCAGCCCCAGCATTTT.

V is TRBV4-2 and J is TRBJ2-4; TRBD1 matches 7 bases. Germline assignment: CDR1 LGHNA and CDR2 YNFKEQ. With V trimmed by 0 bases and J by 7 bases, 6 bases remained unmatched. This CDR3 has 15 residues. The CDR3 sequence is CASSQDGEGANIQYF. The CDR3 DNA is TGTGCCAGCAGCCAAGATGGTGAGGGGGCGAACATTCAGTACTTC.

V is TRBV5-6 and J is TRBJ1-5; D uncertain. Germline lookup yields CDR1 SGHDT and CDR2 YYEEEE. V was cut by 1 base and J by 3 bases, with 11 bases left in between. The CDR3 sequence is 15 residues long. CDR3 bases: TGTGCCAGCAGCTTGTCTGGATTTGACAATCAGCCCCAGCATTTT. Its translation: CASSLSGFDNQPQHF.

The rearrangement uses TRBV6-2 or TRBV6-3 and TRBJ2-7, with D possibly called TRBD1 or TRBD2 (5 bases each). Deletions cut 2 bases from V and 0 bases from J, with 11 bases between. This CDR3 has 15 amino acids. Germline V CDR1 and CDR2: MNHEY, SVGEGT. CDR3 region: CASSYEGKISYEQYF. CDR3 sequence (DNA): TGTGCCAGCAGTTACGAGGGGAAAATCTCCTACGAGCAGTACTTC.

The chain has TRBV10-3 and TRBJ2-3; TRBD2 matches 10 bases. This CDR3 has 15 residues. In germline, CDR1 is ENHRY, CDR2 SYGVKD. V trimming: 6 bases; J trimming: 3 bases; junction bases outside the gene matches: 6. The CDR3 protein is CAIRGAGGRTDTQYF. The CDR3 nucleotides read TGTGCCATCAGAGGAGCGGGGGGGCGGACAGATACGCAGTATTTT.